Each of the 26 T cell receptor beta chains below was sequenced from the same sample in a study of T-cell reconstitution after alpha-beta-depleted transplantation in children. TCRbeta library construction was performed incorporating unique molecular identifiers. TCRdb redid the calling of the PCR reads with MiXCR, one entry per CDR3 protein. Here the sample spans 300,000 to 350,000 distinct CDR3 sequences, about 16% being singletons. Material: PBMCs, mostly from graft donor cells, obtained 360 days after TCRalphabeta/CD19-depleted stem cell transplant. These receptors were collected from a male patient aged 2-9 years who had a stem cell transplant for acute lymphoblastic leukemia, so the T cells may come from the graft donor.

This clonotype has only a few counts. The genes are TRBV11-2 and TRBJ1-5, with 7 bases fitting TRBD1. After removal of 2 bases from V and 10 bases from J, the junction contained 5 bases not matched to a gene. Germline V CDR1 and CDR2: SGHAT, FQNNGV. CDR3 size: 13 residues. The CDR3 loop reads CASSLRRGQPQHF. CDR3 nucleotides: TGTGCCAGCAGCTTAAGGAGGGGGCAACCCCAGCATTTT.

The genes are TRBV5-1 and TRBJ2-2; D gene uncertain. The V gene lost 5 bases and the J gene lost 6 bases, with 14 bases spanning the gap. Germline loops: CDR1 SGHRS, CDR2 YFSETQ. This CDR3 spans 14 amino acids. The CDR3 here is CASSFAEPAGELFF. CDR3 bases: TGCGCCAGCAGTTTCGCGGAGCCGGCCGGGGAGCTGTTTTTT.

In this sample, this clonotype turned up many times. J is TRBJ2-2 and V is TRBV5-1, with D perhaps matching TRBD2 (6 bases). The CDR3 consists of 14 residues. The V gene lost 5 bases and the J gene lost 0 bases, with 8 bases spanning the gap. The germline gives CDR1 SGHRS, CDR2 YFSETQ. CDR3 region: CASRTRANTGELFF. As DNA, the CDR3 is TGCGCCAGCAGGACTAGGGCGAACACCGGGGAGCTGTTTTTT.

The chain carries TRBV12-3 or TRBV12-4 and TRBJ2-1; 13 positions agree with TRBD2. The CDR3 loop spans 15 amino acids. The junction had 6 bases not matched to a gene; V was cut back by 6 bases and J by 7 bases. The CDR3 reads CASSYRLAGGNEQFF. The CDR3 region has the DNA TGTGCCAGCAGCTATCGACTAGCGGGAGGTAATGAGCAGTTCTTC.

This clonotype was counted many times. The rearrangement uses TRBV6-2 or TRBV6-3 and TRBJ2-1; D might be TRBD2 (6 bases). Germline V CDR1 and CDR2: MNHEY, SVGEGT. The V end lost 6 bases, the J end lost 4 bases, and 16 bases lay between the germline ends. This CDR3 has 15 residues. The CDR3 region is CASSIHTGAYNEQFF. The CDR3 DNA is TGTGCCAGCAGCATTCACACGGGAGCGTACAATGAGCAGTTCTTC.

In this sample, this clonotype turned up once. The rearrangement uses TRBV20-1 and TRBJ1-5; D is perhaps TRBD1 (5 bases). The CDR3 length is 12 residues. The germline gives CDR1 DFQATT, CDR2 SNEGSKA (reference sequence). CDR3 bases: TGCAGCGCCCGACAGACCAATCAGCCCCAGCATTTT. This translates into CSARQTNQPQHF.

This clonotype was found a few times. The chain couples TRBV7-8 to TRBJ2-6; tentatively, D is TRBD2 (5 bases). There are 15 residues in the CDR3. Germline loops: CDR1 SGHVS, CDR2 FQNEAQ. The germline V and J ends were trimmed by 4 bases and 1 base, with 8 bases remaining between them. The CDR3 coding sequence is TGTGCCAGCAGCTGGGGAGTGTCTGGGGCCAACGTCCTGACTTTC. It encodes CASSWGVSGANVLTF.

In its sample, this clonotype was seen a few times. The V gene is TRBV27, the J gene TRBJ1-1, with TRBD1 matching 8 bases. The CDR3 extends over 13 amino acids. Trimming took 6 bases from V and 4 from J; bases not matched to a gene: 4. The germline gives CDR1 MNHEY, CDR2 SMNVEV (reference sequence). In DNA, the CDR3 is TGTGCCAGCAGCTACAGGGGGACCACTGAAGCTTTCTTT. Amino acid sequence: CASSYRGTTEAFF.

V gene TRBV20-1 combines with J gene TRBJ2-7; tentative D call: TRBD1 (6 bases). CDR1 and CDR2 from the germline V gene are DFQATT and SNEGSKA (reference sequence). The germline V and J ends were trimmed by 7 bases and 1 base, with 23 bases remaining between them. The CDR3 totals 16 residues. The CDR3 reads CSGRSLPTGFSYEQYF. Here the CDR3 DNA reads TGCAGTGGGAGATCTCTACCGACAGGATTTTCCTACGAGCAGTACTTC.

This clonotype was observed at least ten times. The chain is built from TRBV4-3 and TRBJ2-2; D not certain. The CDR3 has 16 residues. V lost 0 bases and J lost 2, with 10 bases in between. CDR1 and CDR2 from the germline V gene are LGHNA and YSLEER. The DNA for the CDR3 is TGCGCCAGCAGCCAAGAAGGTGAACTTAACACCGGGGAGCTGTTTTTT. Translated, it gives CASSQEGELNTGELFF.

This clonotype appeared many times. The rearrangement uses TRBV12-3 or TRBV12-4 and TRBJ2-1; no firm D call. V was cut by 7 bases and J by 5 bases, with 15 bases left in between. The CDR3 sequence is 14 residues long. The CDR3: CASTGDVANNEQFF. DNA for the CDR3: TGTGCCAGCACCGGAGACGTAGCAAACAATGAGCAGTTCTTC.

On this clonotype itself: With a much larger clone just one base away, this may be a read error. The chain recombines TRBV20-1 with TRBJ1-5; 7 nucleotides line up with TRBD1. Germline V gene data show CDR1 as DFQATT and CDR2 as SNEGSKA (reference sequence). The CDR3 spans 13 residues. In nucleotides, the CDR3 is TGCAGTGCTAGCGGACAGGTAAATCAGCCCCAGAATTTT. Its translation: CSASGQVNQPQNF.

This clonotype was observed at least ten times. The gene calls are TRBV11-2 and TRBJ1-2; D gene ambiguous. With 1 base removed from V and 8 bases from J, the gap between germline ends came to 17 bases. The CDR3 consists of 15 residues. Germline assignment: CDR1 SGHAT and CDR2 FQNNGV. Written as DNA, the CDR3 is TGTGCCAGCAGCTTAGCTGCAGGAAGCCTTCACGGCTACACCTTC. Translated, it gives CASSLAAGSLHGYTF. Filled out from reference TRBV11-2 and TRBJ1-2, the complete variable domain reads EAGVAQSPRYKIIEKRQSVAFWCNPISGHATLYWYQQILGQGPKLLIQFQNNGVVDDSQLPKDRFSAERLKGVDSTLKIQPAKLEDSAVYLCASSLAAGSLHGYTFGSGTRLTVV.

This clonotype was found many times. The chain combines TRBV5-1 with TRBJ2-1; possibly TRBD1 for D (6 bases). V lost 5 bases and J 7 bases, leaving 22 bases between the germline ends. Germline CDR1 is SGHRS and CDR2 is YFSETQ. This CDR3 has 16 residues. This CDR3 is CASSASRGAVSNEQFF. The CDR3 DNA is TGCGCCAGCAGTGCCTCCAGGGGAGCCGTTAGTAATGAGCAGTTCTTC. The full variable domain, rest sourced from reference TRBV5-1 and TRBJ2-1, is KAGVTQTPRYLIKTRGQQVTLSCSPISGHRSVSWYQQTPGQGLQFLFEYFSETQRNKGNFPGRFSGRQFSNSRSEMNVSTLELGDSALYLCASSASRGAVSNEQFFGPGTRLTVL.

This clonotype was counted a few times. The V call is TRBV10-3, the J call TRBJ2-1; 7 bases align to TRBD2. This CDR3 spans 18 amino acids. Trimming at V came to 3 bases and at J to 0 bases, leaving 11 bases not matched to a gene. CDR1 is ENHRY and CDR2 is SYGVKD in the germline V gene. CDR3 residues: CAISDITTSFDSYNEQFF. CDR3 in DNA: TGTGCCATCAGTGACATTACGACTAGCTTTGACTCCTACAATGAGCAGTTCTTC.

This chain joins TRBV13 and TRBJ2-7; D is undetermined. The germline V and J ends were trimmed by 5 bases and 0 bases, with 23 bases remaining between them. The CDR3 sequence is 18 residues long. Germline values: CDR1 PRHDT, CDR2 FYEKMQ (reference sequence). The chain's CDR3 is CASSQPRPKRESSYEQYF. CDR3 sequence (DNA): TGTGCCAGCAGCCAACCTCGTCCCAAGCGCGAGAGCTCCTACGAGCAGTACTTC.

Note on this clonotype: This CDR3 fails to terminate in the conserved phenylalanine or tryptophan, so it likely reflects a read error. No DNA is shown, since the ends of the CDR3 on it are uncertain; the CDR3 is the one TCRdb lists. The V gene is TRBV28, the J gene TRBJ2-5; no DNA check was done on the table's D call, TRBD2. In germline, CDR1 is MDHEN, CDR2 SYDVKM. With termini counted, the CDR3 has 16 amino acids. CDR3 loop: CASSIGTATLQETQYY.

This clonotype was observed many times. This chain joins TRBV6-2 or TRBV6-3 and TRBJ1-1, with D perhaps matching TRBD1 (6 bases). This CDR3 has 14 amino acids. Germline V gene lookup returns CDR1 MNHEY and CDR2 SVGEGT. V was trimmed by 6 bases and J by 0 bases, leaving 11 bases between them. CDR3 nucleotide sequence: TGTGCCAGCAGGGCAGGGGAGATGAACACTGAAGCTTTCTTT. This translates into CASRAGEMNTEAFF.

The chain is built from TRBV4-1 and TRBJ2-7; 7 bases line up with TRBD1. The CDR3 consists of 15 residues. With 4 bases clipped from V and 3 bases from J, the junction kept 9 bases outside the gene matches. The germline V gene encodes CDR1 MGHRA and CDR2 YSYEKL. This chain's CDR3 is CASSPGDGTVYEQYF. The CDR3 bases are TGCGCCAGCAGCCCAGGGGATGGGACAGTCTACGAGCAGTACTTC.

At least ten counts were recorded for this clonotype. The chain carries TRBV18 and TRBJ1-1; 7 bases agree with TRBD1. V lost 8 bases, J lost 1 base, and 7 bases stayed unmatched. Germline V gene data show CDR1 as KGHSH and CDR2 as LQKENI. The CDR3 extends over 14 amino acids. CDR3 nucleotide sequence: TGTGCCAGCAGCCCCGGGACAGCGAACACTGAAGCTTTCTTT. Its translation is CASSPGTANTEAFF.

This clonotype was found many times. This sequence joins TRBV9 and TRBJ2-7, with D unresolved. The germline gives CDR1 SGDLS, CDR2 YYNGEE. V was cut by 0 bases and J by 0 bases, with 10 bases left in between. The CDR3 runs 15 residues. As DNA, the CDR3 is TGTGCCAGCAGCGTAGAGCCTGCAAGCTCCTACGAGCAGTACTTC. Protein: CASSVEPASSYEQYF. Together with reference TRBV9 and TRBJ2-7, the CDR3 gives the full variable domain: DSGVTQTPKHLITATGQRVTLRCSPRSGDLSVYWYQQSLDQGLQFLIQYYNGEERAKGNILERFSAQQFPDLHSELNLSSLELGDSALYFCASSVEPASSYEQYFGPGTRLTVT.

This clonotype appeared many times. The chain uses TRBV28 and TRBJ2-4; 7 bases are shared with TRBD1. Per the germline V gene, CDR1 is MDHEN and CDR2 is SYDVKM. This CDR3 has 14 amino acids. The ends lost 7 bases at V and 1 base at J; junction bases unmatched: 4. The CDR3 DNA sequence: TGTGCCAGCAAAGTACAGGGGGCCAAAAACATTCAGTACTTC. Protein product: CASKVQGAKNIQYF.

This clonotype was detected many times. This rearrangement joins TRBV10-3 to TRBJ1-5; 9 nucleotides align to TRBD1. The germline gives CDR1 ENHRY, CDR2 SYGVKD. V shed 5 bases and J 4 bases; nucleotides not matched to a gene: 3. The CDR3 is made up of 14 amino acids. CDR3 nucleotide sequence: TGTGCCATCAGTTCAGACAGGGGGAATCAGCCCCAGCATTTT. Translation: CAISSDRGNQPQHF.

CDR3 amino acids: CASSQGQRSSYNEQFF. The CDR3 region has the DNA TGCGCCAGCAGCCAAGGGCAGCGAAGCTCCTACAATGAGCAGTTCTTC. J is TRBJ2-1 and V is TRBV4-1, with unresolved D. The CDR3 sequence is 16 residues long. Germline loops: CDR1 MGHRA, CDR2 YSYEKL. Trimming removed 1 base at V and 0 bases at J, with 10 bases between.

The V and J genes are TRBV12-3 or TRBV12-4 and TRBJ2-5; tentatively, D is TRBD1 (5 bases). The CDR3 has 14 residues. The V gene lost 7 bases and the J gene lost 5 bases, with 17 bases spanning the gap. The CDR3 DNA reads as TGTGCCAGCACCCGCAGGGCCAAAGGGGAGACCCAGTACTTC. Protein product: CASTRRAKGETQYF.

This clonotype occurred a few times. The V call is TRBV29-1, the J call TRBJ1-1; D perhaps matches TRBD1 (6 bases). Looked up from germline, CDR1 is SQVTM and CDR2 is ANQGSEA. The CDR3 extends over 12 amino acids. V was pared by 5 bases and J by 5 bases, with 12 bases between. The CDR3 protein is CSVPRGKTEAFF. CDR3 nucleotides: TGCAGCGTTCCAAGGGGGAAGACTGAAGCTTTCTTT.